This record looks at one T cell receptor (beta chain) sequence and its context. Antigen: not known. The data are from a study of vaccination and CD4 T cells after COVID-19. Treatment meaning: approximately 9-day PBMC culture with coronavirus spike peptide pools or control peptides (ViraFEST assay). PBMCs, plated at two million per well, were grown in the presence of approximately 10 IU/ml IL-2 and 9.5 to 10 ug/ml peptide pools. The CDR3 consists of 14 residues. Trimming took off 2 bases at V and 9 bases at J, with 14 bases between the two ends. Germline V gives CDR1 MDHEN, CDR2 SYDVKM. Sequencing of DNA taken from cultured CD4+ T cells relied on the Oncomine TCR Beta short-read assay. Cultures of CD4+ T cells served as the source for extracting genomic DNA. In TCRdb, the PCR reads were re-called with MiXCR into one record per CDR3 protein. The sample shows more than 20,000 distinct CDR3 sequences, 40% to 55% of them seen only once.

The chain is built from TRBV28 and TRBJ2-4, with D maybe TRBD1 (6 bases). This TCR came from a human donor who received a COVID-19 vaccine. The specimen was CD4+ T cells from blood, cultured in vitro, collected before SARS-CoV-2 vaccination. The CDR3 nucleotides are TGTGCCAGCAGTTTAATGGACAGACGGGGCATTCAGTACTTC. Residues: CASSLMDRRGIQYF.